This T cell receptor beta chain was identified during a study of blood T cell repertoires in COVID-19. Study at large: The origin of the acute and convalescent COVID-19 samples was the United States, Italy and Spain. T cells, B-cell-depleted T cells, or PBMCs supplied cDNA or gDNA.

In the original processing: The assay estimated nucleated cells by amplifying reference gene primers. Clones were sequenced by immunoSEQ multiplex PCR, and TCRdb holds only the in-frame ones, with some missing. D and trimming were read from the DNA, whereas the V and J calls and clone size are those reported in that table. The repertoire has more than 200,000 clones, 80% to 90% of them found once; the top ten carry 8.5% to 12%. Germline CDR1 SGHTA, CDR2 FQGNSA. V lost 5 bases, J lost 5 bases, and 6 bases stayed unmatched. The CDR3 covers 15 residues. This clone has a count of ten or more. Sample: peripheral blood. V and J are TRBV7-2 and TRBJ1-5; the match to TRBD1 covers 10 bases. The sequence came from a woman of 80 years or more with acute or convalescent COVID-19. The CDR3 protein is CASSATTGGHQPQHF. DNA for the CDR3: TGTGCCAGCAGCGCTACGACAGGGGGCCATCAGCCCCAGCATTTT. The whole variable domain, remainder taken from reference TRBV7-2 and TRBJ1-5, is GAGVSQSPSNKVTEKGKDVELRCDPISGHTALYWYRQSLGQGLEFLIYFQGNSAPDKSGLPSDRFSAERTGGSVSTLTIQRTQQEDSAVYLCASSATTGGHQPQHFGDGTRLSIL.